The 22 T cell receptor beta chains presented below share a single source sample, sequenced in a study of cytomegalovirus exposure and HLA in healthy donors. PCR primers comprised 60 Vbeta and 13 Jbeta primers. Clones were read by immunoSEQ multiplex PCR, and TCRdb kept only the in-frame ones, dropping some. This listing includes approximately 110,000 clones. The specimen sequenced was PBMCs. The origin of the receptors is a man in his thirties or forties in good health and CMV-seronegative.

V is TRBV19 and J is TRBJ2-1; 7 positions match TRBD2. Germline CDR1 reads LNHDA; CDR2 reads SQIVND (reference sequence). This CDR3 is built from 18 residues. V trimming: 3 bases; J trimming: 2 bases; junction bases outside the gene matches: 13. The CDR3 sequence is CASSIGFAAGTTYNEQFF. CDR3 DNA sequence: TGTGCCAGTAGTATTGGGTTTGCAGCGGGGACGACCTACAATGAGCAGTTCTTC.

The V gene is TRBV6-5, the J gene TRBJ1-2, with 7 bases that match TRBD1. Germline values: CDR1 MNHEY, CDR2 SVGAGI. The CDR3 loop spans 13 amino acids. The V gene end was trimmed by 5 bases and the J gene end by 4 bases; junction bases not matched to a gene: 4. The CDR3 protein is CASSRQGTYGYTF. For the CDR3, the DNA is TGTGCCAGCAGTCGACAGGGAACCTATGGCTACACCTTC.

The CDR3 nucleotides are TGTGCCAGCAGCCCCCGACAGGGATCGAACACCGGGGAGCTGTTTTTT. Amino acid sequence: CASSPRQGSNTGELFF. The rearrangement uses TRBV13 and TRBJ2-2; 7 bases agree with TRBD1. Germline CDR1 and CDR2: PRHDT and FYEKMQ (reference sequence). The J segment lost 0 bases and the V segment lost 5 bases, leaving 6 bases of the junction unmatched. The CDR3 length is 16 residues.

The gene calls are TRBV7-9 and TRBJ2-3, with TRBD1 matching over 9 bases. V lost 5 bases, J lost 0 bases, and 12 bases stayed unmatched. There are 18 residues in the CDR3. CDR1 is SEHNR, CDR2 FQNEAQ, per germline (reference sequence). The CDR3 sequence is CASSPNRGQSPSTDTQYF. The CDR3 coding sequence is TGTGCCAGCAGCCCCAACAGGGGGCAATCACCTAGCACAGATACGCAGTATTTT.

This chain joins TRBV7-7 and TRBJ2-5, with TRBD2 matching 7 bases. J was trimmed by 5 bases and V by 1 base; bases with no gene match: 7. The CDR3 is 15 residues long. Germline V CDR1 and CDR2: SSHAT, FNYEAQ (reference sequence). The CDR3 spells CASSLDLTSLETQYF. Written as DNA, the CDR3 is TGTGCCAGCAGCTTAGACTTGACTAGCTTGGAGACCCAGTACTTC.

J is TRBJ2-5 and V is TRBV13; 8 bases map to TRBD2. Trimming at V came to 5 bases and at J to 1 base, leaving 6 bases not matched to a gene. This CDR3 has 15 amino acids. CDR1 and CDR2 from the germline V gene are PRHDT and FYEKMQ (reference sequence). CDR3 bases: TGTGCCAGCAGCCGACGGGGGGGCTCCCAAGAGACCCAGTACTTC. It translates to CASSRRGGSQETQYF. The whole variable domain, filled in from reference TRBV13 and TRBJ2-5, reads AAGVIQSPRHLIKEKRETATLKCYPIPRHDTVYWYQQGPGQDPQFLISFYEKMQSDKGSIPDRFSAQQFSDYHSELNMSSLELGDSALYFCASSRRGGSQETQYFGPGTRLLVL.

The V and J genes are TRBV19 and TRBJ1-2; TRBD1 matches at 9 bases. The germline CDR1 and CDR2 sequences are LNHDA and SQIVND (reference sequence). V shed 6 bases, J shed 2 bases, and the junction held 7 bases outside the gene matches. The CDR3 runs to 15 residues. This CDR3 reads CASRVEQGANYGYTF. The CDR3 DNA reads as TGTGCCAGTAGGGTAGAACAGGGGGCGAACTATGGCTACACCTTC.

The V and J genes are TRBV5-1 and TRBJ1-5; 9 bases match TRBD1. Per the germline V gene, CDR1 is SGHRS and CDR2 is YFSETQ. This CDR3 spans 14 amino acids. Trimming removed 5 bases from V and 8 bases from J; junction bases left unmatched: 8. CDR3: CASRTGTGREPQHF. The CDR3 DNA reads TGCGCCAGCAGGACCGGGACAGGGAGAGAGCCCCAGCATTTT.

The V call is TRBV30, the J call TRBJ2-2; D is perhaps TRBD2 (5 bases). Trimming stripped 0 bases from V and 6 bases from J, with 11 bases between. Germline V gene lookup returns CDR1 GTSNPN and CDR2 SVGIG (reference sequence). The CDR3 loop spans 14 amino acids. CDR3 region: CAWSVGSGAGELFF. CDR3 nucleotides: TGTGCCTGGAGTGTAGGGTCCGGGGCCGGGGAGCTGTTTTTT. The full variable domain, completed using reference TRBV30 and TRBJ2-2, is SQTIHQWPATLVQPVGSPLSLECTVEGTSNPNLYWYRQAAGRGLQLLFYSVGIGQISSEVPQNLSASRPQDRQFILSSKKLLLSDSGFYLCAWSVGSGAGELFFGEGSRLTVL.

The gene calls are TRBV7-3 and TRBJ2-1; D is possibly TRBD2 (7 bases). Germline CDR1 and CDR2: SGHTA and FQGTGA. CDR3 size: 16 residues. Trimming stripped 1 base from V and 6 bases from J, with 16 bases between. The CDR3 sequence is CASSLNRAGALNEQFF. CDR3 DNA sequence: TGTGCCAGCAGCTTAAACCGTGCGGGGGCCCTCAATGAGCAGTTCTTC.

The rearrangement links TRBV7-2 to TRBJ1-2; TRBD1 matches 9 bases. This CDR3 spans 16 amino acids. J gave up 3 bases and V 2 bases, and 7 bases lay outside the gene matches. From germline, CDR1 is SGHTA and CDR2 FQGNSA. CDR3 amino acids: CASSLTGDREHYGYTF. As DNA, the CDR3 is TGTGCCAGCAGCTTAACTGGGGACAGGGAACACTATGGCTACACCTTC. Together with reference TRBV7-2 and TRBJ1-2, the CDR3 gives the full variable domain: GAGVSQSPSNKVTEKGKDVELRCDPISGHTALYWYRQSLGQGLEFLIYFQGNSAPDKSGLPSDRFSAERTGGSVSTLTIQRTQQEDSAVYLCASSLTGDREHYGYTFGSGTRLTVV.

V and J are TRBV13 and TRBJ2-1; no reliable D call. The V end was cut by 2 bases, the J end by 5 bases, with 4 bases between. CDR3 length: 12 amino acids. Germline loops: CDR1 PRHDT, CDR2 FYEKMQ (reference sequence). This CDR3 is CASSLIDNEQFF. CDR3 DNA: TGTGCCAGCAGCTTAATAGACAATGAGCAGTTCTTC.

The CDR3 protein is CASRQNYEQYF. CDR3 DNA sequence: TGTGCCAGCAGGCAGAACTACGAGCAGTACTTC. The V call is TRBV6-1, the J call TRBJ2-7; no reliable D call. V gave up 6 bases and J gave up 3 bases, with 6 bases separating them. CDR3 length equals 11 residues. Looked up from germline, CDR1 is MNHNS and CDR2 is SASEGT.

The gene calls are TRBV15 and TRBJ1-1, with D uncertain. Germline assignment: CDR1 LNHNV and CDR2 YYDKDF (reference sequence). CDR3 length: 12 amino acids. The V end was cut by 4 bases, the J end by 2 bases, with 5 bases between. DNA of the CDR3: TGTGCCACCAGCACTCCCAACACTGAAGCTTTCTTT. The encoded protein is CATSTPNTEAFF.

The chain has TRBV6-6 and TRBJ1-5, with TRBD1 identical over 7 bases. The CDR3 runs 14 residues. Germline V gives CDR1 MNHNY, CDR2 SVGAGI (reference sequence). The J segment lost 4 bases and the V segment lost 4 bases, leaving 4 bases of the junction unmatched. The CDR3 protein is CASSSRQGNQPQHF. For the CDR3, the DNA is TGTGCCAGCAGTTCCCGACAGGGAAATCAGCCCCAGCATTTT.

The CDR3 sequence is CASSPDRSGVNTEAFF. CDR3 coding DNA: TGTGCCAGCAGCCCGGACAGGAGTGGTGTGAACACTGAAGCTTTCTTT. The chain recombines TRBV7-6 with TRBJ1-1, with 7 bases aligning to TRBD1. The CDR3 covers 16 residues. J gave up 0 bases and V 5 bases, and 9 bases lay outside the gene matches. CDR1 is SGHVS, CDR2 FNYEAQ, per germline.

J is TRBJ1-1 and V is TRBV6-5; maybe TRBD1 (5 bases). This CDR3 is 15 amino acids long. Germline V CDR1 and CDR2: MNHEY, SVGAGI. Trimming took 6 bases from V and 0 from J, leaving 14 bases between them. CDR3 loop: CASSRGEVMNTEAFF. Here the CDR3 DNA reads TGTGCCAGCAGCCGGGGGGAGGTAATGAACACTGAAGCTTTCTTT.

The chain recombines TRBV15 with TRBJ1-3; D remains ambiguous. The CDR3 totals 11 residues. Trimming left V 3 bases short and J 8 bases short, with 5 bases between. Germline CDR1 is LNHNV and CDR2 is YYDKDF (reference sequence). The CDR3: CATSRRDTIYF. In nucleotides, the CDR3 is TGTGCCACCAGCAGGAGAGACACCATATATTTT.

This chain links TRBV7-7 with TRBJ2-5; TRBD2 matches at 13 bases. The germline V gene encodes CDR1 SSHAT and CDR2 FNYEAQ (reference sequence). This CDR3 is 17 amino acids long. V gave up 6 bases and J gave up 3 bases; unmatched junction bases: 10. DNA for the CDR3: TGTGCCAGCAGAATGGGACTAGCGGGGCTACAGGAAGAGACCCAGTACTTC. This codes for CASRMGLAGLQEETQYF.

The rearrangement links TRBV21-1 to TRBJ2-7; the table gives TRBD1 as D, unverified against the DNA. TRBV21-1 is labeled a pseudogene. There are 12 residues in the CDR3. The DNA for the CDR3 is TGTGCCAGCAGTTGGACACCCTACGAGCAGTACTTC. It encodes CASSWTPYEQYF.

V usage is TRBV7-2 and J usage is TRBJ1-2, with 8 bases identical to TRBD1. The CDR3 runs to 13 residues. Germline V gene lookup returns CDR1 SGHTA and CDR2 FQGNSA. With V trimmed by 5 bases and J by 5 bases, 4 bases remained unmatched. The CDR3 spells CASSPGQGYGYTF. Here the CDR3 DNA reads TGTGCCAGCAGCCCAGGACAGGGTTATGGCTACACCTTC.

The chain has TRBV29-1 and TRBJ1-4; no clear D. The CDR3 spans 13 residues. Germline V CDR1 and CDR2: SQVTM, ANQGSEA. Deletions cut 6 bases from V and 4 bases from J, with 12 bases between. DNA for the CDR3: TGCAGCGTCTACGGTTCAAATAATGAAAAACTGTTTTTT. As protein: CSVYGSNNEKLFF.